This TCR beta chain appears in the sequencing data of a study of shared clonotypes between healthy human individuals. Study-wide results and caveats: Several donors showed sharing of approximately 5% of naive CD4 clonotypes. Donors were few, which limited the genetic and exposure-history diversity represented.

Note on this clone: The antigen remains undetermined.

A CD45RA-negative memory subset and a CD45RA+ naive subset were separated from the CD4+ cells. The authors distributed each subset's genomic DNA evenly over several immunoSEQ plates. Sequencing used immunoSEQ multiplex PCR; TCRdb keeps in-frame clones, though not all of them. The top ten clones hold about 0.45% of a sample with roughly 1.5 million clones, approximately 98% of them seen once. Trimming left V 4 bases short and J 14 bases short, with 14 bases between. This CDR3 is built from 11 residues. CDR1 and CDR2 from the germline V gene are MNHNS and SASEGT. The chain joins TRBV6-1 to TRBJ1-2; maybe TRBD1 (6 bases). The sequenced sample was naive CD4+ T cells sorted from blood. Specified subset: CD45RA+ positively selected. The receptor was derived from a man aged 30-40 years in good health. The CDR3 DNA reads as TGTGCCAGCAGTGTGTCAGGGGCTCTGACCTTC. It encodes CASSVSGALTF.